The rows below give T cell receptor beta chains drawn from one sample of a study of shared clonotypes between healthy human individuals. Data came from immunoSEQ multiplex PCR; TCRdb stores just in-frame clones and leaves some out. The sample shows around 640,000 clones, approximately 96% of them seen only once. Specimen: naive CD8+ T cells sorted from blood. The source of these receptors is a woman in her 30s in good health. The CDR3 runs from the conserved cysteine through the conserved F or W. A D gene is named only where the DNA matches it firmly. Size is stated for part of the rows, as once, few or many counts, or as a class when the clone is expanded.

>NA|TRBJ2-7|TRBV13|NA
CASSLGGGGYEQYF
TGTGCCAGCAGCTTAGGGGGCGGAGGCTACGAGCAGTACTTC
>NA|TRBJ1-1|TRBV5-8|NA
CASSLDRDAQEAFF
TGTGCCAGCAGCTTGGATCGGGACGCACAGGAAGCTTTCTTT
>NA|TRBJ2-1|TRBV5-4|once
CASSQGFEQFF
TGTGCCAGCAGCCAGGGATTCGAGCAGTTCTTC
>NA|TRBJ2-7|TRBV29-1|NA
CSVSGSPYEQYF
TGCAGCGTCTCGGGGTCCCCCTACGAGCAGTACTTC
>NA|TRBJ1-2|TRBV5-8|NA
CASSLDREDYGYTF
TGTGCCAGCAGCTTGGACAGGGAGGACTATGGCTACACCTTC
>NA|TRBJ1-5|TRBV7-9|NA
CASSPQGDQPQHF
TGTGCCAGCAGCCCTCAGGGAGATCAGCCCCAGCATTTT
>TRBD2|TRBJ2-3|TRBV7-9|NA
CASSLGLAGYTDTQYF
TGTGCCAGCAGCTTGGGACTAGCGGGGTACACAGATACGCAGTATTTT
>NA|TRBJ1-4|TRBV28|NA
CASSRQAETNEKLFF
TGTGCCAGCAGTCGACAGGCGGAAACTAATGAAAAACTGTTTTTT
>TRBD2|TRBJ2-1|TRBV5-4|NA
CASSYGLAFPEQFF
TGTGCCAGCAGCTATGGACTAGCGTTTCCCGAGCAGTTCTTC
>NA|TRBJ1-2|TRBV5-1|NA
CASRADRKNGYTF
TGCGCCAGCAGGGCAGACAGGAAAAATGGCTACACCTTC
>TRBD2|TRBJ2-3|TRBV27|NA
CASQRLAGGTDTQYF
TGTGCCAGCCAGAGACTAGCGGGAGGAACAGATACGCAGTATTTT